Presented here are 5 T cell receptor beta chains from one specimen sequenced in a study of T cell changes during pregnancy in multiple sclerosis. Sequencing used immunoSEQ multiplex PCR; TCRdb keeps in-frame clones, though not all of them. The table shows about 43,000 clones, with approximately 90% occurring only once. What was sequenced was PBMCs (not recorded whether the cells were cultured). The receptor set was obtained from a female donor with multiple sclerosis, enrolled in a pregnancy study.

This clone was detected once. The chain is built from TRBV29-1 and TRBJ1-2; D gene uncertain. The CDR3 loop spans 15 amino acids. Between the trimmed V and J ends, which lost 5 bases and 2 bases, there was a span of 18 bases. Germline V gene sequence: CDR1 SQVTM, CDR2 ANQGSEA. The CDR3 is CSVYTPGHTNYGYTF. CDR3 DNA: TGCAGCGTTTACACACCGGGTCACACAAACTATGGCTACACCTTC.

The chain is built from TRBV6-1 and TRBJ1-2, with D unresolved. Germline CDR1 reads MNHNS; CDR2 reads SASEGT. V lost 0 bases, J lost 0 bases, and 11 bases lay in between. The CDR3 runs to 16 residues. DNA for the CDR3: TGTGCCAGCAGTGAAGCGCAGGCAGTTGCTAACTATGGCTACACCTTC. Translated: CASSEAQAVANYGYTF.

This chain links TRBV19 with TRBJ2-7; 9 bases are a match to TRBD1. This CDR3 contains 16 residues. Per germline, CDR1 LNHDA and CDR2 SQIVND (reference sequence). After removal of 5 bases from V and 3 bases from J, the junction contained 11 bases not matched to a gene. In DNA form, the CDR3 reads TGTGCCAGTAGTCTGACCGGGACAGGGACCATCTACGAGCAGTACTTC. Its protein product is CASSLTGTGTIYEQYF.

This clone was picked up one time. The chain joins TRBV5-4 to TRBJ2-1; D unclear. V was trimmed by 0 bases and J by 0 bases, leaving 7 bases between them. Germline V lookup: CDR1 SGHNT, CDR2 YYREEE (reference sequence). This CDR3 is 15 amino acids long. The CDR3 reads CASSLEVSSYNEQFF. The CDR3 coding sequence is TGTGCCAGCAGCTTGGAAGTGAGCTCCTACAATGAGCAGTTCTTC.

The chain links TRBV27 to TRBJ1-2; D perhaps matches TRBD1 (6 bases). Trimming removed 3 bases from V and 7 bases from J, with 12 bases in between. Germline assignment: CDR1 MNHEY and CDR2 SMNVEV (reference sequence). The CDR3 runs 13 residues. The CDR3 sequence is CASSFGGQGGYTF. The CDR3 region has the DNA TGTGCCAGCAGTTTCGGGGGGCAGGGTGGCTACACCTTC.